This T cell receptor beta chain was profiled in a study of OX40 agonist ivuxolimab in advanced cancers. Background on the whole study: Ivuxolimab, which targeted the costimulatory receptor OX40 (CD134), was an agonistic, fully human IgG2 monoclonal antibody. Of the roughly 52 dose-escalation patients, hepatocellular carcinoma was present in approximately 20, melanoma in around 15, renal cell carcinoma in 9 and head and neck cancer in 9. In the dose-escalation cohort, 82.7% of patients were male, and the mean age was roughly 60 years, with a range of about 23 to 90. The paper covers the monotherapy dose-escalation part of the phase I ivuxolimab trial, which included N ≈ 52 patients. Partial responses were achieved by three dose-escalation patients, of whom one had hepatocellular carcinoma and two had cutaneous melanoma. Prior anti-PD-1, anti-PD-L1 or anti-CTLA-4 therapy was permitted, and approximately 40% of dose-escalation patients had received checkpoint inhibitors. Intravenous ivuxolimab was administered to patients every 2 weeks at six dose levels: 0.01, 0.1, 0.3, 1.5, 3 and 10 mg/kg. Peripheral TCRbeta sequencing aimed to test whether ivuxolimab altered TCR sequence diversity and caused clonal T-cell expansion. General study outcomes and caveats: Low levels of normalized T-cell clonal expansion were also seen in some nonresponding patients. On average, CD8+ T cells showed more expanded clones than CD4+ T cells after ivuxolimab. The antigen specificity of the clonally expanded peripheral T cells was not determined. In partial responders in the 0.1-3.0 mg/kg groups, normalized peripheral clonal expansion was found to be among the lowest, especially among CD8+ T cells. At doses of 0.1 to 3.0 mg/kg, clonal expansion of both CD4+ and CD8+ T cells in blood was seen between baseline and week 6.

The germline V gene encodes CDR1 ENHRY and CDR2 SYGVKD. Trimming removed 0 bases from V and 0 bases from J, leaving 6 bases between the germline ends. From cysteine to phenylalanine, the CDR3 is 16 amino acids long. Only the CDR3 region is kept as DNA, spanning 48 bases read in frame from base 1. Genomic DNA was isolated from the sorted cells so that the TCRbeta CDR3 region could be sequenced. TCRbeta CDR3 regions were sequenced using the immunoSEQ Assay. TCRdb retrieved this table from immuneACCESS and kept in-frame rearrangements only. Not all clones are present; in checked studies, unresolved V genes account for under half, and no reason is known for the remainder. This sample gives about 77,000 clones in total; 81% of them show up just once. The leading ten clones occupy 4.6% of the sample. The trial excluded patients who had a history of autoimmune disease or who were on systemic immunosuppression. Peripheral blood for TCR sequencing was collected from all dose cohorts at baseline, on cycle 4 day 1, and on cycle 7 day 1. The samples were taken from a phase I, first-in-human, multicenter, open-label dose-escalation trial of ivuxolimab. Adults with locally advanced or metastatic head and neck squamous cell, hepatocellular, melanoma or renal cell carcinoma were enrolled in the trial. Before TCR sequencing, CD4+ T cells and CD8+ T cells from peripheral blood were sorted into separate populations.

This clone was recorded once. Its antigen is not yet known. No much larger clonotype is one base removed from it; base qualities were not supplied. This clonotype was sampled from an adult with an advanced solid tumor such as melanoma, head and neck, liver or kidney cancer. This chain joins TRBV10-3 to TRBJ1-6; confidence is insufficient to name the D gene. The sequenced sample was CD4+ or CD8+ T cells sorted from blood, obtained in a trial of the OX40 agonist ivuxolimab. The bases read TGTGCCATCAGTGAGTCGGGGAGCTCCTATAATTCACCCCTCCACTTT. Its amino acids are CAISESGSSYNSPLHF.